This T cell receptor (beta chain) was captured in a study of CXCR3-negative and CXCR3-positive naive CD8 T cells. Every CD8+ subset sample held a few hundred thousand flow-sorted cells, done in triplicate. TRB cDNA libraries were made by UMI-labeled 5' RACE. TCRdb re-called the 5' RACE reads and catalogs CDR3 proteins one per entry, DNA excluded. This sample's clone table lists 70,000 to 100,000 distinct CDR3 sequences. As concerns this clonotype: Its antigen is not known.

Study results and limitations: Similar TRBV-TRBJ usage was seen in naive cells (both CXCR3-negative and CXCR3-positive), but memory cells differed. A higher hydrophobicity marked the TRB CDR3s of CXCR3-positive naive cells versus CXCR3-negative naive cells.

This CDR3 is built from 14 residues. From germline, CDR1 is SQVTM and CDR2 ANQGSEA. The source material was naive CXCR3- CD8+ T cells from blood. Sample subset: CD45RO-CCR7+CD27+CD95- naive CD8+ T cells lacking CXCR3 (TNR3-). The receptor comes from a human donor in good health. Some clones in this sample may be carry-over from other donors' samples. The V and J genes are TRBV29-1 and TRBJ1-1; the TCRdb call, TRBD1, lacks DNA for checking. CDR3 sequence: CSVAGQEIYTEAFF.